Following are 17 T cell receptor beta chains from one sample sequenced in a study of shared clonotypes between healthy human individuals. The assay was immunoSEQ multiplex PCR, and TCRdb's table has in-frame clones only and misses some. The table records 2.3 million or so clones, approximately 95% of them present only once. Input material: naive CD4+ T cells from PBMCs. Described subset: CD45RA+ positively selected. The receptors come from a man aged 18 to 30 in good health. Some clones in this sample may be carry-over from other donors' samples.

CDR3: CASWGAEAFF. CDR3 DNA sequence: TGTGCCAGTTGGGGAGCTGAAGCTTTCTTT. V and J are TRBV28 and TRBJ1-1; D is uncertain. The CDR3 loop spans 10 amino acids. Per the germline V gene, CDR1 is MDHEN and CDR2 is SYDVKM. Trimming removed 9 bases from V and 6 bases from J, with 8 bases in between.

This clone was observed once. The CDR3 DNA reads as TGTGCCAGCAGCAGATCCGGGACGGAGAACACTGAAGCTTTCTTT. It encodes CASSRSGTENTEAFF. The chain is built from TRBV7-3 and TRBJ1-1; D is possibly TRBD1 (5 bases). The CDR3 is 15 residues long. Trimming removed 5 bases at V and 1 base at J, with 14 bases between. Germline V lookup: CDR1 SGHTA, CDR2 FQGTGA. The full variable domain, with the rest looked up from reference TRBV7-3 and TRBJ1-1, is GAGVSQTPSNKVTEKGKYVELRCDPISGHTALYWYRQSLGQGPEFLIYFQGTGAADDSGLPNDRFFAVRPEGSVSTLKIQRTERGDSAVYLCASSRSGTENTEAFFGQGTRLTVV.

Concerning this clone itself: Other DNA sequences in the same sample also yield this CDR3. The rearrangement links TRBV6-1 to TRBJ1-5; TRBD1 might be the D (5 bases). V was shortened by 0 bases and J by 0 bases, with 6 bases between the two germline ends. CDR1 MNHNS and CDR2 SASEGT come from the germline V gene. The length of the CDR3 is 15 residues. This CDR3 is CASSEAGVSNQPQHF. CDR3 bases: TGTGCCAGCAGTGAAGCGGGGGTTAGCAATCAGCCCCAGCATTTT.

This chain links TRBV30 with TRBJ2-7; 14 nucleotides align to TRBD2. The CDR3 spans 15 residues. V trimming: 0 bases; J trimming: 11 bases; junction bases outside the gene matches: 9. Germline CDR1 GTSNPN, CDR2 SVGIG (reference sequence). This chain's CDR3 is CAWSVGGLAGVVKYF. The CDR3 coding sequence is TGTGCCTGGAGTGTCGGGGGACTAGCGGGAGTGGTAAAGTACTTC.

V and J are TRBV7-2 and TRBJ2-1; the match to TRBD1 covers 10 bases. This CDR3 is 14 amino acids long. Losses at the gene ends were 4 bases for V and 7 bases for J; bases not matched to a gene: 4. The V gene's germline CDR1 is SGHTA and CDR2 FQGNSA. CDR3 region: CASSSTGGRNEQFF. DNA for the CDR3: TGTGCCAGCAGCTCGACAGGGGGCAGGAATGAGCAGTTCTTC.

Only a few counts were recorded for this clone. This sample also contains other DNA sequences that code for the same CDR3. This chain links TRBV18 with TRBJ1-1; D remains ambiguous. Per germline, CDR1 KGHSH and CDR2 LQKENI. This CDR3 is 13 amino acids long. Trimming stripped 3 bases from V and 1 base from J, with 6 bases between. CDR3 protein: CASSPAANTEAFF. The CDR3, as DNA: TGTGCCAGCTCACCCGCGGCGAACACTGAAGCTTTCTTT.

The J gene is TRBJ2-5, the V gene TRBV2, with D perhaps matching TRBD2 (6 bases). Trimming cost V 1 base and J 3 bases, with 12 bases left between them. The CDR3 is 15 amino acids. Germline-derived CDR1 and CDR2 are SNHLY and FYNNEI. CDR3 sequence reads: CASSEGGAGKETQYF. Written as DNA, the CDR3 is TGTGCCAGCAGTGAAGGTGGGGCGGGAAAAGAGACCCAGTACTTC.

This chain connects TRBV28 to TRBJ2-7; perhaps TRBD1 as D (6 bases). Trimming took 4 bases from V and 1 from J, leaving 14 bases between them. Germline V gives CDR1 MDHEN, CDR2 SYDVKM. This CDR3 has 15 amino acids. The CDR3 nucleotides read TGTGCCAGCAGTTACACAGGGTTGGGATCCTACGAGCAGTACTTC. Encoded protein: CASSYTGLGSYEQYF.

Concerning this clone itself: Other DNA sequences from this sample encode an identical CDR3 as well. The V and J genes are TRBV5-1 and TRBJ1-3; D call uncertain. CDR1 is SGHRS, CDR2 YFSETQ, per germline. The CDR3 has 15 residues. Trimming pared 0 bases from V and 0 bases from J, leaving 7 bases between. CDR3 coding DNA: TGCGCCAGCAGCTTGGCCGAAAGCTCTGGAAACACCATATATTTT. It codes for CASSLAESSGNTIYF.

The V call is TRBV18, the J call TRBJ1-4; the D gene is possibly TRBD1 (5 bases). This CDR3 spans 14 amino acids. V was cut by 2 bases and J by 8 bases, with 12 bases left in between. Germline V lookup: CDR1 KGHSH, CDR2 LQKENI. The chain's CDR3 is CASSPGHVYEKLFF. CDR3 nucleotides: TGTGCCAGCTCACCAGGACATGTTTACGAAAAACTGTTTTTT.

CDR3 protein: CSSTSRDRGGNEQFF. In DNA, the CDR3 is TGCAGCTCTACTTCCCGGGACAGGGGAGGCAATGAGCAGTTCTTC. This chain links TRBV29-1 with TRBJ2-1, with 10 bases that match TRBD1. The CDR3 is made up of 15 amino acids. Unmatched junction bases numbered 13, after V lost 8 bases and J lost 6 bases. Per germline, CDR1 SQVTM and CDR2 ANQGSEA.

The gene calls are TRBV2 and TRBJ1-2; unclear D gene. There are 12 residues in the CDR3. CDR1 SNHLY and CDR2 FYNNEI come from the germline V gene. The germline V and J ends were trimmed by 1 base and 7 bases, with 7 bases remaining between them. The CDR3 is CASSEGVRGYTF. CDR3 DNA: TGTGCCAGCAGTGAAGGGGTCCGTGGCTACACCTTC.

V gene TRBV4-1 combines with J gene TRBJ1-5; D may be TRBD1 (5 bases). Germline lookup yields CDR1 MGHRA and CDR2 YSYEKL. This CDR3 is built from 15 residues. The V end was cut by 0 bases, the J end by 9 bases, with 15 bases between. The CDR3 sequence: CASSQDQGMPAPQHF. CDR3 in DNA: TGCGCCAGCAGCCAAGATCAGGGTATGCCGGCGCCCCAGCATTTT.

The CDR3 sequence: CASSSGLAETYEQYF. For the CDR3, the DNA is TGCGCCAGCAGCTCAGGACTAGCAGAGACCTACGAGCAGTACTTC. The chain is built from TRBV5-1 and TRBJ2-7; 8 bases align to TRBD2. Germline V lookup: CDR1 SGHRS, CDR2 YFSETQ. The V and J ends lost 3 bases and 2 bases, in that order; junction bases with no gene match: 7. The length of the CDR3 is 15 residues.

This rearrangement joins TRBV12-5 to TRBJ2-6; D is uncertain. Trimming shortened V by 7 bases and J by 0 bases, and 4 bases separated the two germline ends. The CDR3 runs 13 residues. Germline-derived CDR1 and CDR2 are LGHNT and FRNRAP. CDR3 residues: CASALSGANVLTF. CDR3 sequence (DNA): TGTGCTAGTGCCCTCTCTGGGGCCAACGTCCTGACTTTC.

The chain couples TRBV27 to TRBJ1-5; D uncertain. This CDR3 is built from 15 residues. Per germline, CDR1 MNHEY and CDR2 SMNVEV (reference sequence). Trimming pared 1 base from V and 4 bases from J, leaving 11 bases between. DNA of the CDR3: TGTGCCAGCAGTTTATGGGGTTTTGGGAATCAGCCCCAGCATTTT. Protein sequence: CASSLWGFGNQPQHF.

The chain recombines TRBV7-9 with TRBJ2-7; 7 bases map to TRBD1. Germline trimming cut 4 bases from V and 3 bases from J; bases unmatched to any gene: 12. The length of the CDR3 is 16 residues. Looked up from germline, CDR1 is SEHNR and CDR2 is FQNEAQ (reference sequence). The CDR3 loop reads CASSSYRGRWVYEQYF. The CDR3 coding sequence is TGTGCCAGCAGCTCATACAGGGGCCGATGGGTCTACGAGCAGTACTTC. The full variable domain, its missing parts supplied by reference TRBV7-9 and TRBJ2-7, is DTGVSQNPRHKITKRGQNVTFRCDPISEHNRLYWYRQTLGQGPEFLTYFQNEAQLEKSRLLSDRFSAERPKGSFSTLEIQRTEQGDSAMYLCASSSYRGRWVYEQYFGPGTRLTVT.